Given below is one TCR beta chain in context. Its recognized antigen is unknown. Base qualities are not at hand, and no much larger clone is one base apart. The germline V gene provides CDR1 KGHSH and CDR2 LQKENI. Inclusive of the bounding cysteine and phenylalanine, the CDR3 is 13 residues long. This entry keeps only the CDR3 DNA: 39 bases, framed from base 1. Between the V and J ends, shortened by 2 bases and 3 bases respectively, the junction contains 8 bases. This specimen belongs to a study of post-analysis software for immune sequencing data (dated by TCRdb to about 2015). In terms of the full investigation: Disease courses on record covered relapsing-remitting, secondary progressive and progressive-relapsing multiple sclerosis, though some patients had no subtype annotation. A subset of samples was prepared in parallel using single-end sample barcoding, then pooled and co-amplified after Illumina adapter ligation. The multiple sclerosis patient repertoires were compared with approximately 11 previously published healthy control repertoires from donors aged about 6 to 26 years.

Study-wide conclusions, independent of this receptor: Multiple sclerosis patients had significantly lower normalized Chao1 diversity than controls, a result that suggests substantial peripheral T-cell clonal expansion. The multiple sclerosis patient group was slightly younger than the control group. Patients showed significantly higher frequencies than controls for a few TRBV segments, among them TRBV5-6, TRBV5-1 and TRBV20-1. Direct clustering with F measure revealed strong co-clustering of samples prepared in the same batch, which led to a batch-effect correction.

The library came from PCR. Instrument on record: Illumina HiSeq 2500. Unique molecular identifiers were incorporated into TCR beta cDNA libraries to reduce PCR and sequencing biases. Every 1 to 10 million input T cells yielded around 500,000 cDNA molecules, meaning each molecule approximated one T cell. Patient libraries were prepared and sequenced with the same protocol used for the earlier healthy control dataset. Samples belonging to the same batch were prepared together, multiplexed and sequenced on a shared HiSeq lane. The original pipeline was this. MIGEC handled the raw barcoded reads, throwing out single-read molecular identifier groups before consensus assembly and CDR3 extraction. Clonotype tables were post-analysed with VDJtools, normalizing diversity by down-sampling all datasets to the smallest sample size. To correct batch-related cross-sample contamination, repertoire overlap clustering matched CDR3 amino acid sequences but not nucleotide sequences. The public reads were quality trimmed at Q25 with fastp and then assembled into clones with MiXCR by TCRdb, keeping productive beta chains. CDR3 protein sequences are deduplicated, and each keeps its most common genes and DNA. These V and J calls are TCRdb output, not the study's own analysis. Here the sample has hundreds of thousands of distinct CDR3 sequences; 25% to 30% occur a single time. Roughly 0.54% of the sample belongs to the ten largest clones.

To demonstrate the VDJtools post-analysis software, the study profiled TCR beta repertoires from the peripheral blood of about 13 young patients with multiple sclerosis. The multiple sclerosis patients were children and adolescents between roughly 6 and 16 years of age. This clonotype originated in a girl aged 5 to 17 with multiple sclerosis. The rearrangement combines TRBV18 with TRBJ2-7, and perhaps TRBD1 as D gene, on 5 matching bases. Material for sequencing was blood. CDR3 sequence: CASSPDTGYEQYF. The DNA reads as follows: TGTGCCAGCTCACCAGACACAGGCTACGAGCAGTACTTC.